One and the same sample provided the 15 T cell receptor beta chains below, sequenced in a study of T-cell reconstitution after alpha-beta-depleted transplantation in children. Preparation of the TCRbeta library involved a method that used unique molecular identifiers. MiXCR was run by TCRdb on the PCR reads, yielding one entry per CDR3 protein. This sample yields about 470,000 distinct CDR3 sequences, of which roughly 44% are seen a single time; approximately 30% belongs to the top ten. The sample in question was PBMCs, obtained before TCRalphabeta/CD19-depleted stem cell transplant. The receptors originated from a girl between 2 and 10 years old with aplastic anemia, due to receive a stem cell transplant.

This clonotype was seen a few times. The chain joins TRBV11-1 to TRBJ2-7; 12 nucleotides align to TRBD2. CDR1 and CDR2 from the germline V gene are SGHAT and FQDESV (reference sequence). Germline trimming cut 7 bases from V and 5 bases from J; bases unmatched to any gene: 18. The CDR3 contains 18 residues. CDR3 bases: TGTGCCAGCACCCTCGGGCGAATGACTAGCGGGAGTCCCCACGAGCAGTACTTC. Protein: CASTLGRMTSGSPHEQYF.

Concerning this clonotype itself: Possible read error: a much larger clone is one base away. CDR3 residues: CASSPMIGRIRRERTGELFF. As DNA, the CDR3 is TGTGCCAGCTCACCGATGATTGGGAGGATTCGGCGGGAGAGGACCGGGGAGCTGTTTTTT. The rearrangement links TRBV18 to TRBJ2-2, with 7 bases that match TRBD2. The CDR3 has 20 amino acids. CDR1 is KGHSH and CDR2 is LQKENI in the germline V gene. With V trimmed by 3 bases and J by 5 bases, 21 bases remained unmatched.

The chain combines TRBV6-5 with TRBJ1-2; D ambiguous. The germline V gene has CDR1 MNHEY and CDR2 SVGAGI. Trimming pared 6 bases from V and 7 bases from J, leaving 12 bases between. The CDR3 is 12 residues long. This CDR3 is CASSPTGGGYTF. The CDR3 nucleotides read TGTGCCAGCAGCCCAACTGGCGGTGGCTACACCTTC.

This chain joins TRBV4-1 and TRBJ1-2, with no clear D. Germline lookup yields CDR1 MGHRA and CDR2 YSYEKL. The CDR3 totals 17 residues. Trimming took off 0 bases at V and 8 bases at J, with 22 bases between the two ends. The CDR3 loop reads CASSQEGQAQMFRGYTF. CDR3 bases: TGCGCCAGCAGCCAAGAAGGCCAAGCCCAAATGTTTCGGGGCTACACCTTC.

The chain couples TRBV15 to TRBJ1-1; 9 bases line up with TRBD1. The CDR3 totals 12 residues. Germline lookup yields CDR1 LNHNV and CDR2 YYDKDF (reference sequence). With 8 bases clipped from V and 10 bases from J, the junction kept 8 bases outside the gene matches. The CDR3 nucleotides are TGTGCCACCGGGACAGGGAATGTCCCAGCTTTCTTT. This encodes CATGTGNVPAFF.

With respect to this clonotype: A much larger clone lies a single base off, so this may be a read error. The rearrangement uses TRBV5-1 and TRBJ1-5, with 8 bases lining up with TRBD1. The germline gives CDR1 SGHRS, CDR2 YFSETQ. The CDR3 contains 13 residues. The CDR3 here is CTSSLDRAQPQHF. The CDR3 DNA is TGCACCAGCAGCTTGGACAGGGCGCAGCCCCAGCATTTT. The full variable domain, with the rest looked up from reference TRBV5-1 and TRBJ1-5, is KAGVTQTPRYLIKTRGQQVTLSCSPISGHRSVSWYQQTPGQGLQFLFEYFSETQRNKGNFPGRFSGRQFSNSRSEMNVSTLELGDSALYLCTSSLDRAQPQHFGDGTRLSIL.

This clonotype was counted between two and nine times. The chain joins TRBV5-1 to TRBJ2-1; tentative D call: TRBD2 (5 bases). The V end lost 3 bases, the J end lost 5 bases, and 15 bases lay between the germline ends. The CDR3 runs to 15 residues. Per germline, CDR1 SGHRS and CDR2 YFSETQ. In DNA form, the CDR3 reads TGCGCCAGCAGCTCCCCGGGATTAGGTGACAATGAGCAGTTCTTC. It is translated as CASSSPGLGDNEQFF.

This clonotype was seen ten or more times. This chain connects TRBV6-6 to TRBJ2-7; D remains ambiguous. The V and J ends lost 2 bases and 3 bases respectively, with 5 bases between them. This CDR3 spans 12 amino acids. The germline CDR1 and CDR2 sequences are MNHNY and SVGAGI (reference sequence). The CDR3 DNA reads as TGTGCCAGCAGTTACACTCTCTACGAGCAGTACTTC. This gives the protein CASSYTLYEQYF.

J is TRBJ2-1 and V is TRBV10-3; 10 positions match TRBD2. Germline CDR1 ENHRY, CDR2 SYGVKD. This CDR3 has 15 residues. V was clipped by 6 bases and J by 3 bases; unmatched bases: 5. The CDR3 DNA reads TGTGCCATCAGAGAAGCGGGGGGGTTCTACAATGAGCAGTTCTTC. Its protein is CAIREAGGFYNEQFF.

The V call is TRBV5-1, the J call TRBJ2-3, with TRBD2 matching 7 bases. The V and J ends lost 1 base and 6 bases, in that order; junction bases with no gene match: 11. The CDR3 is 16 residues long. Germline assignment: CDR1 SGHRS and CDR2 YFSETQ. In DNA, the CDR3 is TGCGCCAGCAGCTTGACCGGAAGCGGGGTACGGGATACGCAGTATTTT. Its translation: CASSLTGSGVRDTQYF.

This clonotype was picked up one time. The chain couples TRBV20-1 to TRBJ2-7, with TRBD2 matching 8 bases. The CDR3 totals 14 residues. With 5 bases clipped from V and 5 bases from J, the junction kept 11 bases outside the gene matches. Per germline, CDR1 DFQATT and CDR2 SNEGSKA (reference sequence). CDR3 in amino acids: CSARSSGKRDEQYF. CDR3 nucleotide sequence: TGCAGTGCTCGGAGTAGCGGGAAGAGGGACGAGCAGTACTTC.

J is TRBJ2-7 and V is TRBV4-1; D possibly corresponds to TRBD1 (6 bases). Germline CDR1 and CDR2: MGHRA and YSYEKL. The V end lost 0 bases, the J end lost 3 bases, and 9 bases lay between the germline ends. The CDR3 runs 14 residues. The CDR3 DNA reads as TGCGCCAGCAGCCAAGAGTTAGGGGGCTACGAGCAGTACTTC. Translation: CASSQELGGYEQYF.

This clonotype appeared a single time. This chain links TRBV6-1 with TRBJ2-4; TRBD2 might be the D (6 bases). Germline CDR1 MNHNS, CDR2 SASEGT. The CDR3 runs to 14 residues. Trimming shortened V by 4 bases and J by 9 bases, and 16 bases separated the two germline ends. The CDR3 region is CASSGPRMGGIQYF. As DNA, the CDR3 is TGTGCCAGCAGTGGGCCGCGGATGGGGGGCATTCAGTACTTC.

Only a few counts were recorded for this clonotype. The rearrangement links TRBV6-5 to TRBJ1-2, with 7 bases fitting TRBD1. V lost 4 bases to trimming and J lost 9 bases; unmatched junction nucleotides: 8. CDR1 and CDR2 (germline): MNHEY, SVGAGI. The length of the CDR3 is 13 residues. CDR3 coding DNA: TGTGCCAGCAGTTCTAGGGACAGTCAACGCTACACCTTC. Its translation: CASSSRDSQRYTF.

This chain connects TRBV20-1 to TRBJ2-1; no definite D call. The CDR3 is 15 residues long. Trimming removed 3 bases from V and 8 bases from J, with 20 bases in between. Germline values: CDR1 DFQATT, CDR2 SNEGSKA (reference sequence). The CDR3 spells CSASVMSTRAHEQFF. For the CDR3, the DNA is TGCAGTGCTAGCGTTATGTCCACAAGGGCCCATGAGCAGTTCTTC.